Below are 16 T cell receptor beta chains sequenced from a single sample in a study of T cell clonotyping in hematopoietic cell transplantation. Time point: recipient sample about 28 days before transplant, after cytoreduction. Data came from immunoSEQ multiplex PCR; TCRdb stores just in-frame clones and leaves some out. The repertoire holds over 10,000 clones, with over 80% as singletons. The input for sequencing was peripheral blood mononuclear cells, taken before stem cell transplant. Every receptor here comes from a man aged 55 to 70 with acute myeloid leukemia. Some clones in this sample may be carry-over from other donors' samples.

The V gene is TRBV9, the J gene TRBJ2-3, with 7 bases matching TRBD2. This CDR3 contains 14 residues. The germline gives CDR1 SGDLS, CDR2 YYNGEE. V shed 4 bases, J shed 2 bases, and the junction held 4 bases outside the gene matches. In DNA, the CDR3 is TGTGCCAGCAGCCCGGGACTATTCACAGATACGCAGTATTTT. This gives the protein CASSPGLFTDTQYF.

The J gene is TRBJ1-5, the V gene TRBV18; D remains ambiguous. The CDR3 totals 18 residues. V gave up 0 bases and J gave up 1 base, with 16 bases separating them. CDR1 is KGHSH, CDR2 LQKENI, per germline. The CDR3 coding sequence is TGTGCCAGCTCACCACCGACCCCTCGTAATCCCAGCAATCAGCCCCAGCATTTT. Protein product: CASSPPTPRNPSNQPQHF.

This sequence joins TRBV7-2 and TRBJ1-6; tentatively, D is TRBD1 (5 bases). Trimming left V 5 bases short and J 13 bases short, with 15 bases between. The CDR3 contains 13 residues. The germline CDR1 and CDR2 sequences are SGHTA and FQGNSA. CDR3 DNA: TGTGCCAGCAGCCCAAGGGACCGACCTCCCCTCCACTTT. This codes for CASSPRDRPPLHF.

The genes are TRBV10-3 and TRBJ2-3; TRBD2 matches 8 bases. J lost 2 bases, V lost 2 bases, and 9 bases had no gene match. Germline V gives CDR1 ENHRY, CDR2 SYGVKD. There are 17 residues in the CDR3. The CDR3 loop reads CAISETGAGGSTDTQYF. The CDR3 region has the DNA TGTGCCATCAGTGAGACCGGGGCGGGGGGTTCCACAGATACGCAGTATTTT.

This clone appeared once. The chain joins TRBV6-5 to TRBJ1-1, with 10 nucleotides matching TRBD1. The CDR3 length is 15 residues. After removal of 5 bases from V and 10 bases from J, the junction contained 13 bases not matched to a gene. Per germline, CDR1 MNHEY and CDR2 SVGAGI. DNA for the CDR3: TGTGCCAGCAGTCAAGAGACAGGGGGCGTCGGTAGAGCTTTCTTT. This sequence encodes CASSQETGGVGRAFF.

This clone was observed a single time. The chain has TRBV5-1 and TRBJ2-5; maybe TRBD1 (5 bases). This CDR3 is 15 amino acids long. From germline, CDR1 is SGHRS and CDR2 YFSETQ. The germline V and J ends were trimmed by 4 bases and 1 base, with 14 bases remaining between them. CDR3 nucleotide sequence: TGCGCCAGCAGCCGATGGGGCCAGCCCCAAGAGACCCAGTACTTC. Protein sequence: CASSRWGQPQETQYF.

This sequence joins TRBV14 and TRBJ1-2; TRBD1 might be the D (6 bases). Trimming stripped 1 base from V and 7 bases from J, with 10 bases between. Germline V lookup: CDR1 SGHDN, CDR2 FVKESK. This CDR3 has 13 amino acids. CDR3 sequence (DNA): TGTGCCAGCAGCCAAGCAGGGGCGGGTGGCTACACCTTC. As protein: CASSQAGAGGYTF.

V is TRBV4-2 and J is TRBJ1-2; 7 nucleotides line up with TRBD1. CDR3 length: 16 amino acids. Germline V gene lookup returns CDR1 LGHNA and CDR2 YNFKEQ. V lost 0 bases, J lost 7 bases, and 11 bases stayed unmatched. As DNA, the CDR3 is TGTGCCAGCAGCCAAGACGGGGACACAGGGGTGGGTGGCTACACCTTC. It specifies CASSQDGDTGVGGYTF.

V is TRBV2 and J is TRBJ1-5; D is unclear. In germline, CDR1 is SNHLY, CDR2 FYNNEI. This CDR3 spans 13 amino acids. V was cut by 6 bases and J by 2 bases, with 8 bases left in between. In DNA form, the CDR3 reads TGTGCCAGCAGCGAGTTCGGCAATCAGCCCCAGCATTTT. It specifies CASSEFGNQPQHF.

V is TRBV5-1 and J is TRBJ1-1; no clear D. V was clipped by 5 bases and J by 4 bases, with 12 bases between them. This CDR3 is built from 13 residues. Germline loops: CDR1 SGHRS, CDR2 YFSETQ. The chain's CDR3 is CASSPTVATEAFF. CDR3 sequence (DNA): TGCGCCAGCAGTCCTACAGTGGCCACTGAAGCTTTCTTT.

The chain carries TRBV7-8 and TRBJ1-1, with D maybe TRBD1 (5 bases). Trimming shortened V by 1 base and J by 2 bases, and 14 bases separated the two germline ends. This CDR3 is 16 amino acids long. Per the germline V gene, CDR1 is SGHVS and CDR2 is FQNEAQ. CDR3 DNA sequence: TGTGCCAGCAGCTTAGGGAGCAGGGCGATAAACACTGAAGCTTTCTTT. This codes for CASSLGSRAINTEAFF. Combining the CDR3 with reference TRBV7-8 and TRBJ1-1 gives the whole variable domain GAGVSQSPRYKVAKRGQDVALRCDPISGHVSLFWYQQALGQGPEFLTYFQNEAQLDKSGLPSDRFFAERPEGSVSTLKIQRTQQEDSAVYLCASSLGSRAINTEAFFGQGTRLTVV.

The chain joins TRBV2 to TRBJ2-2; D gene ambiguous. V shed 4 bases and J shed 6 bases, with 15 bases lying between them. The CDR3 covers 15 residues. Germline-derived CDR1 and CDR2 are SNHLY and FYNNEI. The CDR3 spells CASSAADLAPGELFF. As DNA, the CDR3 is TGTGCCAGCAGTGCGGCGGACCTGGCTCCCGGGGAGCTGTTTTTT.

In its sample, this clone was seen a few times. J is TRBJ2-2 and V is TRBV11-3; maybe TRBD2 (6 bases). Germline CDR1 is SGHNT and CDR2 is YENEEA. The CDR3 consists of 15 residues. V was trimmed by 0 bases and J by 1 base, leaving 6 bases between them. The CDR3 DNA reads TGTGCCAGCAGCTTAGACGGGGGGAACACCGGGGAGCTGTTTTTT. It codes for CASSLDGGNTGELFF.

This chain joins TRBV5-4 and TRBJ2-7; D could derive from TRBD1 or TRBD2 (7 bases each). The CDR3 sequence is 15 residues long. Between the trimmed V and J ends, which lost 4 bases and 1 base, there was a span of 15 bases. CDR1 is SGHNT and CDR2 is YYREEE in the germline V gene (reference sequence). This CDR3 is CASSQGGGASYEQYF. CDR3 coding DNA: TGTGCCAGCAGCCAGGGAGGGGGCGCGTCCTACGAGCAGTACTTC.

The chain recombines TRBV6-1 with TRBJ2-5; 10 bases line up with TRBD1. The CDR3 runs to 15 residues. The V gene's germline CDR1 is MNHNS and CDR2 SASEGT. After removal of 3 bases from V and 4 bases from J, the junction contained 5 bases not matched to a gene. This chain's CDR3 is CASSEQTGGLETQYF. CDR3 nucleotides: TGTGCCAGCAGTGAGCAGACAGGGGGCCTAGAGACCCAGTACTTC.

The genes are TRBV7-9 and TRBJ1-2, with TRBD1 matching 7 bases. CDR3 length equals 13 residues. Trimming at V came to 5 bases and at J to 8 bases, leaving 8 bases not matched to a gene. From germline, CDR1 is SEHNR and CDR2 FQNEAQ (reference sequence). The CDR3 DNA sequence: TGTGCCAGCAGCCGCAGGGACAGCCAGGGCTACACCTTC. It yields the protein CASSRRDSQGYTF.